A selection of T cell receptor beta chains follows, all from one sample in a study of early T cells in non-severe SARS-CoV-2 infection. Each CDR3 protein is one row after TCRdb ran MiXCR on the 5' RACE reads. The table shows tens of thousands of distinct CDR3 sequences, with roughly 15% occurring only once. Sequenced here: whole blood, sampled at baseline. These receptors all come from an adult who was a healthcare worker with PCR-confirmed SARS-CoV-2 infection or an uninfected control (not recorded which). Each CDR3 is given with its conserved first and last residue. D genes are given only for firm matches. A row's size may be missing; if present it is once, few, many or a size class.

v_call: TRBV24-1
d_call: .
clone_size: few
cdr3_length: 16
j_call: TRBJ2-7
cdr3_nt: TGTGCCACCAGTGATTCGCGCAGGGCATCCCTCTACGAGCAGTACTTC
cdr3_aa: CATSDSRRASLYEQYF

v_call: TRBV24-1
d_call: .
clone_size: many
cdr3_length: 15
j_call: TRBJ2-5
cdr3_nt: TGTGCCACCAGTGATTCGGTAACTTACCAAGAGACCCAGTACTTC
cdr3_aa: CATSDSVTYQETQYF

v_call: TRBV7-8
d_call: TRBD1
clone_size: medium-sized
cdr3_length: 15
j_call: TRBJ2-7
cdr3_nt: TGTGCCAGCACCCCCTACCGACAGGGGTCCTACGAGCAGTACTTC
cdr3_aa: CASTPYRQGSYEQYF

v_call: TRBV6-1
d_call: TRBD2
clone_size: many
cdr3_length: 16
j_call: TRBJ2-7
cdr3_nt: TGTGCCAGCCGTTATCTTCTTAGCGGGAGGAAGGACGAGCAGTACTTC
cdr3_aa: CASRYLLSGRKDEQYF

v_call: TRBV20-1
d_call: TRBD2
clone_size: few
cdr3_length: 15
j_call: TRBJ2-1
cdr3_nt: TGCAGTGCTAGAGACCCTAGCGGACCTGGGAATGAGCAGTTCTTC
cdr3_aa: CSARDPSGPGNEQFF

v_call: TRBV7-6
d_call: TRBD2
clone_size: .
cdr3_length: 15
j_call: TRBJ2-1
cdr3_nt: TGTGCCAGCAGCTTAGCACTAGCGGGACCCAGTGAGCAGTTCTTC
cdr3_aa: CASSLALAGPSEQFF

v_call: TRBV18
d_call: .
clone_size: few
cdr3_length: 13
j_call: TRBJ2-7
cdr3_nt: TGTGCCAGCTCACCGCGGGGAGCCTACGAGCAGTACTTC
cdr3_aa: CASSPRGAYEQYF

v_call: TRBV7-3
d_call: .
clone_size: few
cdr3_length: 16
j_call: TRBJ2-1
cdr3_nt: TGTGCCAGCAGCTTGAGGGGACCTACTTCGTACAATGAGCAGTTCTTC
cdr3_aa: CASSLRGPTSYNEQFF

v_call: TRBV28
d_call: .
clone_size: .
cdr3_length: 14
j_call: TRBJ1-6
cdr3_nt: TGTGCCAGCAGTCCATGGTCCTATAATTCACCCCTCCACTTT
cdr3_aa: CASSPWSYNSPLHF

v_call: TRBV2
d_call: TRBD2
clone_size: many
cdr3_length: 15
j_call: TRBJ2-1
cdr3_nt: TGTGCCAGCAGGCTCCTTAGACTAGCCCCAAATGAGCAGTTCTTC
cdr3_aa: CASRLLRLAPNEQFF

v_call: TRBV13
d_call: TRBD2
clone_size: many
cdr3_length: 16
j_call: TRBJ2-1
cdr3_nt: TGTGCCAGCAGCAAACAGCTAGCGGGAGGAATGGATGAGCAGTTCTTC
cdr3_aa: CASSKQLAGGMDEQFF

v_call: TRBV12-3/TRBV12-4
d_call: .
clone_size: .
cdr3_length: 16
j_call: TRBJ2-3
cdr3_nt: TGTGCCAGCAGTTTACTGGGAGGGCGGAGGGGGGATACGCAGTATTTT
cdr3_aa: CASSLLGGRRGDTQYF

v_call: TRBV7-9
d_call: TRBD2
clone_size: few
cdr3_length: 13
j_call: TRBJ2-1
cdr3_nt: TGTGCCAGCAGCCGCGGGACTACGGCTGAGCAGTTCTTC
cdr3_aa: CASSRGTTAEQFF

v_call: TRBV7-2
d_call: TRBD2
clone_size: few
cdr3_length: 15
j_call: TRBJ2-1
cdr3_nt: TGTGCCAGCAGCCTCTTAGCGGGAGAGTACAATGAGCAGTTCTTC
cdr3_aa: CASSLLAGEYNEQFF

v_call: TRBV7-9
d_call: .
clone_size: .
cdr3_length: 15
j_call: TRBJ1-6
cdr3_nt: TGTGCCAGCAGCCTAGTCTCCCGGGCGGGTTCACCCCTCCACTTT
cdr3_aa: CASSLVSRAGSPLHF

v_call: TRBV5-5
d_call: .
clone_size: .
cdr3_length: 15
j_call: TRBJ1-3
cdr3_nt: TGTGCCAGCAGCTCCGTGGGGTACTCTGGAAACACCATATATTTT
cdr3_aa: CASSSVGYSGNTIYF

v_call: TRBV2
d_call: .
clone_size: .
cdr3_length: 14
j_call: TRBJ1-1
cdr3_nt: TGTGCCAGCAGTGAAGCCGGGACTATCACTGAAGCTTTCTTT
cdr3_aa: CASSEAGTITEAFF

v_call: TRBV20-1
d_call: TRBD2
clone_size: .
cdr3_length: 14
j_call: TRBJ2-1
cdr3_nt: TGCAGTGCTAGCCGGGCGGGGGTTGGCAATGAGCAGTTCTTC
cdr3_aa: CSASRAGVGNEQFF

v_call: TRBV19
d_call: .
clone_size: many
cdr3_length: 15
j_call: TRBJ2-7
cdr3_nt: TGTGCCAGTAGTATCGGCAGGGGGGGCGTCCACGAGCAGTACTTC
cdr3_aa: CASSIGRGGVHEQYF

v_call: TRBV5-8
d_call: TRBD2
clone_size: .
cdr3_length: 16
j_call: TRBJ2-3
cdr3_nt: TGTGCCAGCAGCTTGGGACTAGCGGGAGTATTAGATACGCAGTATTTT
cdr3_aa: CASSLGLAGVLDTQYF

v_call: TRBV24-1
d_call: TRBD2
clone_size: .
cdr3_length: 15
j_call: TRBJ2-1
cdr3_nt: TGTGCCACCAGTGATTTTGGGGGAGGGTCTGATGAGCAGTTCTTC
cdr3_aa: CATSDFGGGSDEQFF

v_call: TRBV6-5
d_call: .
clone_size: .
cdr3_length: 13
j_call: TRBJ2-1
cdr3_nt: TGTGCCAGCAGTCCCCCCCCCTACAATGAGCAGTTCTTC
cdr3_aa: CASSPPPYNEQFF

v_call: TRBV15
d_call: TRBD2
clone_size: many
cdr3_length: 15
j_call: TRBJ2-1
cdr3_nt: TGTGCCACCAGCAGAGATGGCGGGAGTGGGAATGAGCAGTTCTTC
cdr3_aa: CATSRDGGSGNEQFF

v_call: TRBV7-8
d_call: .
clone_size: many
cdr3_length: 13
j_call: TRBJ2-2
cdr3_nt: TGTGCCAGCAGCTTAATCGTCGACGGGGAGCTGTTTTTT
cdr3_aa: CASSLIVDGELFF

v_call: TRBV30
d_call: .
clone_size: .
cdr3_length: 12
j_call: TRBJ2-5
cdr3_nt: TGTGCCTGGAGTGTACGGACGGCTGGGCAGTACTTC
cdr3_aa: CAWSVRTAGQYF

v_call: TRBV29-1
d_call: .
clone_size: .
cdr3_length: 12
j_call: TRBJ1-5
cdr3_nt: TGCAGCGCCAGACGGGGTAATCAGCCCCAGCATTTT
cdr3_aa: CSARRGNQPQHF

v_call: TRBV5-1
d_call: .
clone_size: few
cdr3_length: 15
j_call: TRBJ2-5
cdr3_nt: TGCGCCAGCAGCTTGGCGGCGGCGGGACTGGAGACCCAGTACTTC
cdr3_aa: CASSLAAAGLETQYF

v_call: TRBV7-2
d_call: .
clone_size: .
cdr3_length: 15
j_call: TRBJ2-2
cdr3_nt: TGTGCCAGCAGCTCCCAGGGTATGGGCACCGGGGAGCTGTTTTTT
cdr3_aa: CASSSQGMGTGELFF

v_call: TRBV29-1
d_call: .
clone_size: .
cdr3_length: 12
j_call: TRBJ2-5
cdr3_nt: TGCACCTACGACGGTGCGTCGGGGACCCAGTACTTC
cdr3_aa: CTYDGASGTQYF